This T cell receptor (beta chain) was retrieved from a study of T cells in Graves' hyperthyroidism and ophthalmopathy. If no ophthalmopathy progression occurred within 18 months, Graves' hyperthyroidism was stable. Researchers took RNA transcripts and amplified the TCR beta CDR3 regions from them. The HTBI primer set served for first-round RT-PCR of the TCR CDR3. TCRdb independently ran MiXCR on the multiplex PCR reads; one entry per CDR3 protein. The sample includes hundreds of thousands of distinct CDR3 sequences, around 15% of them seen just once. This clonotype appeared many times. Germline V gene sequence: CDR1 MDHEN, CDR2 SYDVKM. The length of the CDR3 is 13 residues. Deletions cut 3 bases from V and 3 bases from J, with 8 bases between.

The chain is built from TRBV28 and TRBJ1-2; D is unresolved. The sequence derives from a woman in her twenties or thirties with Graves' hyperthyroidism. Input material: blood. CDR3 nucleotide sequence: TGTGCCAGCAGTTTGGATAACGACTATGGCTACACCTTC. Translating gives CASSLDNDYGYTF.